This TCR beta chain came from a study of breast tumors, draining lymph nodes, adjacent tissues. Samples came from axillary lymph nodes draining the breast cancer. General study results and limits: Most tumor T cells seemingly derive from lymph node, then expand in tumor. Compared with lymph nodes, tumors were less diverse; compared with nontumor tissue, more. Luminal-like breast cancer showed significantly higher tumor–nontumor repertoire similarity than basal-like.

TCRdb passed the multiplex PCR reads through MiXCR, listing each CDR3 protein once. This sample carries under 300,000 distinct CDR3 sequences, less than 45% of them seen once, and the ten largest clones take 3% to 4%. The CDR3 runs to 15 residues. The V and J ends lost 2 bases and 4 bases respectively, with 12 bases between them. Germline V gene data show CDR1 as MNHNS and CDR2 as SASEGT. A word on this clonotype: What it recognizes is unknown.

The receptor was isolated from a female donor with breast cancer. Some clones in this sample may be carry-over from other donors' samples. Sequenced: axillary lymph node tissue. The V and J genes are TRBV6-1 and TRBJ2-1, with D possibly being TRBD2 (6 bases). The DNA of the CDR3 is TGTGCCAGCAGTGAATCAGGGAGGTTGTACAATGAGCAGTTCTTC. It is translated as CASSESGRLYNEQFF.